This entry lists 12 T cell receptor beta chains sequenced from one sample in a study of early T cells in non-severe SARS-CoV-2 infection. Via MiXCR, TCRdb re-called the 5' RACE reads, giving one row per CDR3 protein. Of about 60,000 distinct CDR3 sequences detected, roughly 12% appear once; the ten largest clones hold approximately 4.8%. The sequencing input was whole blood. The receptors stem from an adult who was a healthcare worker with PCR-confirmed SARS-CoV-2 infection or an uninfected control (not recorded which).

This clonotype was counted only a few times. The chain is built from TRBV5-1 and TRBJ2-6; the D gene is possibly TRBD1 (6 bases). The CDR3 spans 18 residues. Germline values: CDR1 SGHRS, CDR2 YFSETQ. V was trimmed by 2 bases and J by 1 base, leaving 16 bases between them. DNA for the CDR3: TGCGCCAGCAGCTTACCAATGGACAGTACATCTGGGGCCAACGTCCTGACTTTC. It codes for CASSLPMDSTSGANVLTF.

This clonotype has ten or more counts. This sequence joins TRBV7-9 and TRBJ2-2; D remains unclear. Deletions cut 2 bases from V and 3 bases from J, with 4 bases between. Germline lookup yields CDR1 SEHNR and CDR2 FQNEAQ (reference sequence). The CDR3 sequence is 13 residues long. The CDR3 coding sequence is TGTGCCAGCAGCTTATGGGACACCGGGGAGCTGTTTTTT. Its translation is CASSLWDTGELFF.

The chain joins TRBV6-6 to TRBJ1-1; the D gene is possibly TRBD1 (5 bases). Germline lookup yields CDR1 MNHNY and CDR2 SVGAGI (reference sequence). CDR3 length: 13 amino acids. Trimming left V 7 bases short and J 4 bases short, with 13 bases between. The CDR3 sequence is CASTEGKTTEAFF. CDR3 nucleotides: TGTGCCAGCACTGAGGGGAAGACCACTGAAGCTTTCTTT.

V usage is TRBV5-6 and J usage is TRBJ1-5; tentative D call: TRBD1 (5 bases). The CDR3 runs to 14 residues. The germline V and J ends were trimmed by 4 bases and 4 bases, with 12 bases remaining between them. Per germline, CDR1 SGHDT and CDR2 YYEEEE. The CDR3 DNA follows: TGTGCCAGCAGCCGGGGCCTTACAAATCAGCCCCAGCATTTT. It translates to CASSRGLTNQPQHF.

This clonotype was counted at least ten times. V and J are TRBV2 and TRBJ2-7; 10 nucleotides agree with TRBD1. The CDR3 is 15 amino acids. Trimming removed 6 bases from V and 5 bases from J; junction bases left unmatched: 10. Germline loops: CDR1 SNHLY, CDR2 FYNNEI. CDR3 in amino acids: CASRAGTGASNEQYF. CDR3 DNA sequence: TGTGCCAGCAGGGCCGGGACAGGGGCATCTAACGAGCAGTACTTC.

This rearrangement joins TRBV10-3 to TRBJ2-3; possibly TRBD1 or TRBD2 for D (5 bases each). The germline V and J ends were trimmed by 5 bases and 4 bases, with 10 bases remaining between them. The CDR3 is 13 residues long. The V gene's germline CDR1 is ENHRY and CDR2 SYGVKD. CDR3 DNA sequence: TGTGCCATCAGTTGGGACGAACCAGATACGCAGTATTTT. Its protein is CAISWDEPDTQYF.

This clonotype was counted between two and nine times. The V gene is TRBV7-2, the J gene TRBJ2-5; 8 bases align to TRBD2. The CDR3 loop spans 14 amino acids. Unmatched junction bases numbered 7, after V lost 5 bases and J lost 5 bases. From germline, CDR1 is SGHTA and CDR2 FQGNSA. The CDR3 bases are TGTGCCAGCAGCACCACGGGGGGGCCCGAGACCCAGTACTTC. Translated, it gives CASSTTGGPETQYF.

This clonotype was counted ten times or more. V is TRBV2 and J is TRBJ2-1; the match to TRBD1 covers 9 bases. Per germline, CDR1 SNHLY and CDR2 FYNNEI. CDR3 length: 12 residues. Trimming removed 6 bases from V and 12 bases from J; junction bases left unmatched: 6. In nucleotides, the CDR3 is TGTGCCAGCAGGACCACAGGGGGCGGGCAGTTCTTC. Translation: CASRTTGGGQFF. Full variable domain (outside the CDR3, taken from reference TRBV2 and TRBJ2-1): EPEVTQTPSHQVTQMGQEVILRCVPISNHLYFYWYRQILGQKVEFLVSFYNNEISEKSEIFDDQFSVERPDGSNFTLKIRSTKLEDSAMYFCASRTTGGGQFFGPGTRLTVL.

This clonotype has only a few counts. The V call is TRBV3-1, the J call TRBJ1-3; D unresolved. V shed 4 bases and J shed 3 bases, with 10 bases lying between them. Germline CDR1 and CDR2: LGHDT and YNNKEL (reference sequence). The CDR3 covers 14 residues. The chain's CDR3 is CASSLPEHGNTIYF. The DNA of the CDR3 is TGTGCCAGCAGCCTCCCGGAGCATGGAAACACCATATATTTT.

The V gene is TRBV5-6, the J gene TRBJ2-3; D perhaps matches TRBD2 (5 bases). Trimming removed 5 bases at V and 2 bases at J, with 12 bases between. The germline V gene encodes CDR1 SGHDT and CDR2 YYEEEE. This CDR3 spans 14 amino acids. The DNA for the CDR3 is TGTGCCAGCAGATGGGGTAGCGCCACAGATACGCAGTATTTT. Its protein product is CASRWGSATDTQYF.

This chain connects TRBV18 to TRBJ1-1; D unclear. V shed 0 bases and J shed 7 bases, with 12 bases lying between them. The CDR3 runs 14 residues. Germline CDR1 and CDR2: KGHSH and LQKENI. For the CDR3, the DNA is TGTGCCAGCTCACCACCCCGGACGAAGGTTGAAGCTTTCTTT. Translation: CASSPPRTKVEAFF.

This clonotype has a handful of counts. The genes are TRBV11-2 and TRBJ2-7, with TRBD2 as a possible D gene (5 bases). This CDR3 has 14 amino acids. Germline V gene lookup returns CDR1 SGHAT and CDR2 FQNNGV. V was shortened by 4 bases and J by 2 bases, with 12 bases between the two germline ends. CDR3 sequence (DNA): TGTGCCAGCAGCTCTCGGTTTAGCGCCTACGAGCAGTACTTC. This gives the protein CASSSRFSAYEQYF.